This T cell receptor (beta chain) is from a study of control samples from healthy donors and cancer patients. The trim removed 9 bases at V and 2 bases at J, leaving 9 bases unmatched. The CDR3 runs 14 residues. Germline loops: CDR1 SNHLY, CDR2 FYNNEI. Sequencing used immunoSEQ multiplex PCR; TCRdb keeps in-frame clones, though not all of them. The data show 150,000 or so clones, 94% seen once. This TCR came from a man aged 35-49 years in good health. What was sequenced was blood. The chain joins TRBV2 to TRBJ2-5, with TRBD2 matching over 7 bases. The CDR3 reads CARGEREGQETQYF. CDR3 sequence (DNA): TGTGCCAGGGGAGAGAGGGAGGGACAAGAGACCCAGTACTTC.